One and the same sample provided the 19 T cell receptor beta chains below, sequenced in a study of beta chain features in type 1 diabetes (dated by TCRdb to the late 2010s). The receptor library was made with the immunoSEQ multiplex PCR assay. The entire isolated RNA was reverse transcribed using the High Capacity cDNA Reverse Transcription Kit, and thus expressed TCRB transcripts were sequenced. As stored in TCRdb, this immuneACCESS dataset retains in-frame rearrangements with V and J assigned. A fraction of the clones does not appear; measured against another copy, unresolved V genes explain less than half of the discrepancy, and the remainder lacks a known reason. This sample has around 250,000 clones in its table, and 25% to 35% of those were observed once. Roughly 4.1% of the sample is held by the ten biggest clonotypes. Sequences were obtained from central memory CD4+ T cells from blood. The receptors come from a man aged 25-45 years in good health.

This clone showed up just a few times. V is TRBV7-9 and J is TRBJ2-2, with TRBD1 identical over 7 bases. This CDR3 has 15 amino acids. CDR1 is SEHNR, CDR2 FQNEAQ, per germline (reference sequence). V lost 5 bases to trimming and J lost 4 bases; unmatched junction nucleotides: 7. The CDR3 here is CASSVDRDVTGELFF. The CDR3 nucleotides read TGTGCCAGCAGCGTTGACAGGGACGTCACCGGGGAGCTGTTTTTT.

The sample holds a few counts of this clone. V gene TRBV5-1 combines with J gene TRBJ2-7, with 7 bases identical to TRBD1. The CDR3 spans 14 residues. With V trimmed by 5 bases and J by 1 base, 6 bases remained unmatched. Per the germline V gene, CDR1 is SGHRS and CDR2 is YFSETQ. CDR3 sequence: CASSRDRASYEQYF. Written as DNA, the CDR3 is TGCGCCAGCAGTAGGGACAGAGCATCCTACGAGCAGTACTTC.

The chain carries TRBV7-9 and TRBJ2-1; D is unclear. Germline assignment: CDR1 SEHNR and CDR2 FQNEAQ (reference sequence). Trimming stripped 1 base from V and 7 bases from J, with 11 bases between. This CDR3 has 14 residues. The CDR3 DNA follows: TGTGCCAGCAGCTTAGGAGGAAGAGCAAATGAGCAGTTCTTC. This translates into CASSLGGRANEQFF.

The rearrangement uses TRBV16 and TRBJ2-2; no clear D. The CDR3 contains 13 residues. CDR1 and CDR2 from the germline V gene are KGHSY and FQNENV. V lost 0 bases and J 8 bases, leaving 7 bases between the germline ends. For the CDR3, the DNA is TGTGCCAGCAGCCAATCTCTCGGAGGGGAGCTGTTTTTT. It encodes CASSQSLGGELFF.

In regard to this clone: Other DNA sequences in the sample encode the same CDR3. The chain is built from TRBV9 and TRBJ2-3; D uncertain. The V and J ends lost 3 bases and 4 bases respectively, with 3 bases between them. The CDR3 loop spans 11 amino acids. Germline assignment: CDR1 SGDLS and CDR2 YYNGEE. The CDR3 loop reads CASSGADTQYF. CDR3 DNA: TGTGCCAGCAGCGGAGCAGATACGCAGTATTTT.

This clone has a handful of counts. V is TRBV5-1 and J is TRBJ2-3; 7 nucleotides match TRBD2. The germline CDR1 and CDR2 sequences are SGHRS and YFSETQ. The CDR3 has 15 residues. J was trimmed by 4 bases and V by 0 bases; bases with no gene match: 5. The CDR3 protein is CASSLGGSTADTQYF. The CDR3 DNA reads TGCGCCAGCAGCTTGGGCGGGAGTACGGCAGATACGCAGTATTTT.

The chain carries TRBV9 and TRBJ2-7; TRBD1 aligns across 7 bases. This CDR3 comprises 13 residues. Trimming took 0 bases from V and 4 from J; bases not matched to a gene: 1. The germline gives CDR1 SGDLS, CDR2 YYNGEE. CDR3 sequence reads: CASSVEQGYEQYF. The CDR3 bases are TGTGCCAGCAGCGTAGAACAGGGGTACGAGCAGTACTTC.

The chain recombines TRBV30 with TRBJ2-5, with D maybe TRBD1 (6 bases). The germline CDR1 and CDR2 sequences are GTSNPN and SVGIG (reference sequence). With 4 bases removed from V and 1 base from J, the gap between germline ends came to 13 bases. This CDR3 comprises 14 residues. CDR3 DNA: TGTGCCTGGACCTCCGGGACACTCCAAGAGACCCAGTACTTC. This sequence encodes CAWTSGTLQETQYF.

The V call is TRBV6-1, the J call TRBJ1-2; 8 bases match TRBD1. The V gene end was trimmed by 6 bases and the J gene end by 7 bases; junction bases not matched to a gene: 7. The CDR3 runs to 13 residues. Germline CDR1 and CDR2: MNHNS and SASEGT. The DNA for the CDR3 is TGTGCCAGCAGCGAATGGACAGGGACTGGCTACACCTTC. This gives the protein CASSEWTGTGYTF.

This clone was detected only a few times. This chain connects TRBV15 to TRBJ2-7; tentatively, D is TRBD2 (6 bases). The CDR3 is 14 residues long. The V end was cut by 3 bases, the J end by 6 bases, with 15 bases between. Germline V lookup: CDR1 LNHNV, CDR2 YYDKDF (reference sequence). This CDR3 reads CATSRDRGAFEQYF. The CDR3 DNA reads as TGTGCCACCAGCAGGGACCGCGGGGCCTTCGAGCAGTACTTC.

The chain recombines TRBV30 with TRBJ1-5, with 7 bases that match TRBD1. The germline V gene has CDR1 GTSNPN and CDR2 SVGIG (reference sequence). The CDR3 is 15 residues long. The V segment lost 0 bases and the J segment 7 bases; nucleotides outside the gene matches: 9. CDR3 DNA: TGTGCCTGGAGTGTGGGTAGGGGGCAATCACAGCCCCAGCATTTT. Protein sequence: CAWSVGRGQSQPQHF.

As concerns this clone: Different DNA sequences within this sample yield the same CDR3. The chain has TRBV29-1 and TRBJ2-7; 7 bases line up with TRBD1. The CDR3 is 11 residues long. Trimming took 6 bases from V and 5 from J; bases not matched to a gene: 4. CDR1 SQVTM and CDR2 ANQGSEA come from the germline V gene. Here the CDR3 reads CSVYRGNEQYF. The CDR3, as DNA: TGCAGCGTATACAGGGGAAACGAGCAGTACTTC.

This rearrangement joins TRBV30 to TRBJ1-4; D is possibly TRBD1 (5 bases). From germline, CDR1 is GTSNPN and CDR2 SVGIG (reference sequence). The CDR3 totals 15 residues. Trimming left V 2 bases short and J 2 bases short, with 12 bases between. In DNA, the CDR3 is TGTGCCTGGAGTTCAGCGGGGGTCACTAATGAAAAACTGTTTTTT. Protein: CAWSSAGVTNEKLFF.

This clone was seen more than once but under ten times. The J gene is TRBJ2-7, the V gene TRBV7-2; 7 nucleotides match TRBD1. Germline V CDR1 and CDR2: SGHTA, FQGNSA. Losses at the gene ends were 6 bases for V and 4 bases for J; bases not matched to a gene: 12. This CDR3 region has 15 residues. The CDR3, as DNA: TGTGCCAGCAGGCCCGGACAGGCCTTGGGGTACGAGCAGTACTTC. Its translation: CASRPGQALGYEQYF.

This clone was seen at least ten times. The genes are TRBV30 and TRBJ1-5; D may be TRBD1 (6 bases). V shed 2 bases and J shed 8 bases, with 16 bases lying between them. This CDR3 spans 14 amino acids. Looked up from germline, CDR1 is GTSNPN and CDR2 is SVGIG (reference sequence). Here the CDR3 DNA reads TGTGCCTGGAGTCCTCGCGGGGGCTGGGAGCCCCAGCATTTT. Encoded protein: CAWSPRGGWEPQHF.

The chain links TRBV30 to TRBJ2-5; maybe TRBD2 (5 bases). V was clipped by 1 base and J by 2 bases, with 11 bases between them. Per the germline V gene, CDR1 is GTSNPN and CDR2 is SVGIG (reference sequence). The CDR3 contains 14 residues. The CDR3 is CAWSEGPGQETQYF. The CDR3, as DNA: TGTGCCTGGAGTGAGGGTCCGGGGCAAGAGACCCAGTACTTC.

This clone appeared many times. The DNA for the CDR3 is TGTGCCAGCAGCGTAGTAGGCACCTCCTACGAGCAGTACTTC. Translation: CASSVVGTSYEQYF. V and J are TRBV9 and TRBJ2-7; no clear D. V lost 0 bases and J 0 bases, leaving 7 bases between the germline ends. The CDR3 contains 14 residues. Germline V gives CDR1 SGDLS, CDR2 YYNGEE.

On this clone: Distinct nucleotide sequences in the sample also encode this CDR3. V is TRBV5-6 and J is TRBJ2-1; 11 positions match TRBD1. This CDR3 comprises 15 residues. Unmatched junction bases numbered 3, after V lost 3 bases and J lost 4 bases. Germline CDR1 is SGHDT and CDR2 is YYEEEE. CDR3 loop: CASSSGTGGYNEQFF. The CDR3 coding sequence is TGTGCCAGCAGCTCTGGGACAGGGGGATACAATGAGCAGTTCTTC.

The chain employs TRBV5-6 and TRBJ2-7; 14 nucleotides agree with TRBD2. The CDR3 contains 17 residues. The germline gives CDR1 SGHDT, CDR2 YYEEEE. The junction had 8 bases not matched to a gene; V was cut back by 4 bases and J by 2 bases. The CDR3 loop reads CASSPHLTSGGAYEQYF. For the CDR3, the DNA is TGTGCCAGCAGCCCCCACCTGACTAGCGGGGGGGCCTACGAGCAGTACTTC.